This T cell receptor (beta chain) was sequenced for a study of tumor and adjacent non-tumor tissue in lung cancer. Background on the study: The cohort had 12 to 13 adenocarcinoma, 2 squamous cell and 1 small cell patients.

The library came from three nested PCR rounds adapted from ARM-PCR protocols. MiXCR was run by TCRdb on the multiplex PCR reads, yielding one entry per CDR3 protein. This table holds some 84,000 distinct CDR3 sequences, around 59% found once. This clonotype was counted many times. The template was RNA from unsorted bulk tissue. The sequence was collected from a man aged 70-80 years with non-small cell lung cancer. The sample was lung tumor tissue.

The CDR3: CASRTGTGTYNEQFF. The DNA for the CDR3 is TGCGCCAGTCGGACCGGGACAGGTACCTACAATGAGCAGTTCTTC. The J gene is TRBJ2-1, the V gene TRBV5-1; 8 bases map to TRBD1. This CDR3 has 15 amino acids. The junction had 9 bases not matched to a gene; V was cut back by 8 bases and J by 2 bases. Germline V gene lookup returns CDR1 SGHRS and CDR2 YFSETQ. Variable domain in full (rest from reference TRBV5-1 and TRBJ2-1): KAGVTQTPRYLIKTRGQQVTLSCSPISGHRSVSWYQQTPGQGLQFLFEYFSETQRNKGNFPGRFSGRQFSNSRSEMNVSTLELGDSALYLCASRTGTGTYNEQFFGPGTRLTVL.